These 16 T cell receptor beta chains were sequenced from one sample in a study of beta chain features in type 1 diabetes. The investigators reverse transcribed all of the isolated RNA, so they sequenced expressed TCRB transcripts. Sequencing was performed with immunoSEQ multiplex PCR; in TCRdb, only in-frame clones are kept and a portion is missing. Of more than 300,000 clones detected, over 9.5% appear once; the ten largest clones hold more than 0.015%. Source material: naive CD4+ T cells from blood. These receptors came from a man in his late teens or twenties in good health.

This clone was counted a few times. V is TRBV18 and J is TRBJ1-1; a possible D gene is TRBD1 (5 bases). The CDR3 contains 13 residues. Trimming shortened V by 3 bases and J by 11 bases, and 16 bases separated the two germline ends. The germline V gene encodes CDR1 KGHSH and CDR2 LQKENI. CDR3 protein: CASSPATRDRAFF. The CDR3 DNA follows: TGTGCCAGCTCACCTGCAACCAGGGATCGGGCTTTCTTT.

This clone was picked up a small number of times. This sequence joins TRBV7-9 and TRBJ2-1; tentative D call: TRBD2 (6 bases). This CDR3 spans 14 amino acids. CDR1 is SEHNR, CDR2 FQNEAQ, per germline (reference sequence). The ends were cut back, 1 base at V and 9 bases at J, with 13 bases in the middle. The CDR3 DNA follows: TGTGCCAGCAGCTTAGATCTAGCGCTGGGTGAGCAGTTCTTC. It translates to CASSLDLALGEQFF.

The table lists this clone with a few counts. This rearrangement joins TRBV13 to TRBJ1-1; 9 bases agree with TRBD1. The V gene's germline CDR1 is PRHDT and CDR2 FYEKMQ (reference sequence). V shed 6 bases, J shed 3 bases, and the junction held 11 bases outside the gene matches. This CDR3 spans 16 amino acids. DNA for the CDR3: TGTGCCAGCAGTCCCCACGAAGGGACAGGGTACACTGAAGCTTTCTTT. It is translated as CASSPHEGTGYTEAFF.

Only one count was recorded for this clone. The CDR3 reads CASSYSRLAHGETQYF. DNA for the CDR3: TGTGCCAGCAGTTACTCGAGACTAGCCCACGGGGAGACCCAGTACTTC. The chain links TRBV6-5 to TRBJ2-5, with 7 bases fitting TRBD2. The CDR3 has 16 amino acids. V lost 0 bases to trimming and J lost 5 bases; unmatched junction nucleotides: 9. Germline V CDR1 and CDR2: MNHEY, SVGAGI.

Here the CDR3 DNA reads TGTGCCAGCAGTCCAAGACAAGTACCAACGAGCACAGATACGCAGTATTTT. Amino acids: CASSPRQVPTSTDTQYF. The J gene is TRBJ2-3, the V gene TRBV27; D not resolved. The germline V gene has CDR1 MNHEY and CDR2 SMNVEV (reference sequence). V lost 5 bases to trimming and J lost 0 bases, with 18 bases between them. The CDR3 covers 17 residues.

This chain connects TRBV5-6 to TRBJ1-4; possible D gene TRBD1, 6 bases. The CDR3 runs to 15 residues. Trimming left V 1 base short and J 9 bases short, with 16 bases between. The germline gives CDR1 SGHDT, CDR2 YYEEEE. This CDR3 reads CASSLIMQGPKKLFF. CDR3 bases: TGTGCCAGCAGCTTGATAATGCAGGGGCCGAAAAAACTGTTTTTT.

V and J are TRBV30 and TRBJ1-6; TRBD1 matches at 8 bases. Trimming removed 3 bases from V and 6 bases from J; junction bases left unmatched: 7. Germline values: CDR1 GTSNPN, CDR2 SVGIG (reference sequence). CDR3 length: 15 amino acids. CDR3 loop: CAWSGQGGGNSPLHF. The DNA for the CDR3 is TGTGCCTGGAGCGGACAGGGTGGGGGTAATTCACCCCTCCACTTT.

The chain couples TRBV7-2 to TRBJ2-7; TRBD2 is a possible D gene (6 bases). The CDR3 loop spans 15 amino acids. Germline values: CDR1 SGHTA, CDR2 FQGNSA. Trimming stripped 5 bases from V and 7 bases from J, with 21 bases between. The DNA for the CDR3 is TGTGCCAGCAGCCTGAACCGGGACTCCCTCGGGGAGCAGTACTTC. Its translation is CASSLNRDSLGEQYF.

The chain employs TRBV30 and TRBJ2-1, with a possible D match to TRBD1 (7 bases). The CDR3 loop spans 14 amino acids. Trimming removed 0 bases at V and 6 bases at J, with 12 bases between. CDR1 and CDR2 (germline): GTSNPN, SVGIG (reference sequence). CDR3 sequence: CAWSVNRGGNEQFF. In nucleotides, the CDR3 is TGTGCCTGGAGTGTTAACAGGGGAGGCAATGAGCAGTTCTTC. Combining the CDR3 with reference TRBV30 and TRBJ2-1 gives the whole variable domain SQTIHQWPATLVQPVGSPLSLECTVEGTSNPNLYWYRQAAGRGLQLLFYSVGIGQISSEVPQNLSASRPQDRQFILSSKKLLLSDSGFYLCAWSVNRGGNEQFFGPGTRLTVL.

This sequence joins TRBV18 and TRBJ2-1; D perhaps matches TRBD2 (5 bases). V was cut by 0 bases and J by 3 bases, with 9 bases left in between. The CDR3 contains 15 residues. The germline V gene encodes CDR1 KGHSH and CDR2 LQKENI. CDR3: CASSPPSGDYNEQFF. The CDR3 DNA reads TGTGCCAGCTCACCACCCAGCGGCGACTACAATGAGCAGTTCTTC. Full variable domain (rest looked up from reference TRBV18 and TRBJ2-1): NAGVMQNPRHLVRRRGQEARLRCSPMKGHSHVYWYRQLPEEGLKFMVYLQKENIIDESGMPKERFSAEFPKEGPSILRIQQVVRGDSAAYFCASSPPSGDYNEQFFGPGTRLTVL.

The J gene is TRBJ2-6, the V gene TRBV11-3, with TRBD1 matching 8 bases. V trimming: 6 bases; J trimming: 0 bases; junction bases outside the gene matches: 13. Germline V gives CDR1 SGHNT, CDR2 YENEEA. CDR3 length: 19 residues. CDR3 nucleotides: TGTGCCAGCAGTATTACAGGGGGGCCATATCTCTCTGGGGCCAACGTCCTGACTTTC. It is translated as CASSITGGPYLSGANVLTF.

The CDR3 sequence is CASSLGPGEYNSPLHF. CDR3 bases: TGTGCCAGCAGTTTAGGGCCAGGGGAGTATAATTCACCCCTCCACTTT. The gene calls are TRBV28 and TRBJ1-6; a possible D gene is TRBD1 (6 bases). The CDR3 is 16 residues long. Trimming left V 2 bases short and J 4 bases short, with 12 bases between. From germline, CDR1 is MDHEN and CDR2 SYDVKM.

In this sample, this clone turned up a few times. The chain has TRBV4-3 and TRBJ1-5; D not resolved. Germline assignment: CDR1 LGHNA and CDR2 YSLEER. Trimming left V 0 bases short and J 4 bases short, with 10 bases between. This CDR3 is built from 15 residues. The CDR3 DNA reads TGCGCCAGCAGCCAAGATTGGAACAGTAATCAGCCCCAGCATTTT. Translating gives CASSQDWNSNQPQHF.

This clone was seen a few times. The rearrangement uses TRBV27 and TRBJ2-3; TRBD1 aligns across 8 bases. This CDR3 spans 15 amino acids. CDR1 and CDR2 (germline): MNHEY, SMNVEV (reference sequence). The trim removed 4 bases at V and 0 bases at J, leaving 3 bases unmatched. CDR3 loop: CASSSGGLSTDTQYF. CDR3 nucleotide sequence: TGTGCCAGCAGTTCAGGGGGCCTTAGCACAGATACGCAGTATTTT.

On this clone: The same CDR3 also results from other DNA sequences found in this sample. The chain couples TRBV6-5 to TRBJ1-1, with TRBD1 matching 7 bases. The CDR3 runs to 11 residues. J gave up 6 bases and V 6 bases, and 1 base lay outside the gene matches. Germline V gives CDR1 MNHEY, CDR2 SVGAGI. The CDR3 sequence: CASSQGAEAFF. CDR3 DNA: TGTGCCAGCAGCCAGGGGGCTGAAGCTTTCTTT.

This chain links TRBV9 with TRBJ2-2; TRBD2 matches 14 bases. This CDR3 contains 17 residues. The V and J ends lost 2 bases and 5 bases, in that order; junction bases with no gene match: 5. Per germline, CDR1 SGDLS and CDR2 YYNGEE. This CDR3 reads CASSVWTSGRRTGELFF. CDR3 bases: TGTGCCAGCAGCGTTTGGACTAGCGGGAGGAGGACCGGGGAGCTGTTTTTT.